These 21 T cell receptor beta chains were all obtained from the same sample, sequenced in a study of regulatory T cells in long-lasting Graves disease. Combining iRepertoire HTBI primers with Arm-PCR of CDR3 regions, the authors built TCR beta libraries. TCRdb re-analysed the multiplex PCR reads in MiXCR, keeping a single row per CDR3 protein. The repertoire holds a few hundred thousand distinct CDR3 sequences, 18% seen once, with 13% to 15% in the top ten. The time point was: newly diagnosed GD, antithyroid drugs for less than 3 months. After RNA was extracted from PBMCs, the TCR library was made from it. These data are also associated with another study on T cells in Graves' hyperthyroidism and ophthalmopathy.

The sample in question was peripheral blood mononuclear cells (PBMCs), obtained at new diagnosis, from a patient treated with antithyroid drugs. Receptor source: a woman aged 25 to 39 with Graves disease.

Comment on this clonotype: Possible read error: a much larger clone is one base away. The gene calls are TRBV5-1 and TRBJ1-2; the match to TRBD1 covers 7 bases. With V trimmed by 4 bases and J by 8 bases, 14 bases remained unmatched. Germline V lookup: CDR1 SGHRS, CDR2 YFSETQ. The CDR3 is made up of 15 amino acids. The CDR3 sequence is CASSLGDRVLYGYTF. The DNA for the CDR3 is TGCGCCAGCAGCCTGGGAGACAGGGTTCTCTACGGCTACACCTTC.

This clonotype occurred many times. V and J are TRBV19 and TRBJ2-3, with TRBD1 identical over 7 bases. J lost 5 bases, V lost 7 bases, and 3 bases had no gene match. The CDR3 has 12 amino acids. Germline V gives CDR1 LNHDA, CDR2 SQIVND (reference sequence). The CDR3 protein is CASKRTGDTQYF. CDR3 coding DNA: TGTGCCAGTAAACGGACAGGAGATACGCAGTATTTT. The whole variable domain, remainder taken from reference TRBV19 and TRBJ2-3, is DGGITQSPKYLFRKEGQNVTLSCEQNLNHDAMYWYRQDPGQGLRLIYYSQIVNDFQKGDIAEGYSVSREKKESFPLTVTSAQKNPTAFYLCASKRTGDTQYFGPGTRLTVL.

This clonotype was picked up many times. This chain joins TRBV27 and TRBJ1-3, with D possibly matching TRBD1 (5 bases). Germline V gives CDR1 MNHEY, CDR2 SMNVEV (reference sequence). The V end lost 0 bases, the J end lost 4 bases, and 10 bases lay between the germline ends. The CDR3 is made up of 15 amino acids. CDR3 sequence reads: CASSLSRGLGNTIYF. CDR3 DNA: TGTGCCAGCAGTTTATCTCGGGGACTAGGAAACACCATATATTTT.

This clonotype was counted at least ten times. This chain links TRBV12-3 or TRBV12-4 with TRBJ2-7; D not resolved. V lost 4 bases and J lost 2, with 12 bases in between. The CDR3 is 14 residues long. CDR3 DNA sequence: TGTGCCAGCAGTTCGTGGACCGCGACCTACGAGCAGTACTTC. This translates into CASSSWTATYEQYF.

This clonotype was counted at least ten times. V is TRBV27 and J is TRBJ1-1, with a tentative D call TRBD1 (5 bases). The V gene lost 2 bases and the J gene lost 6 bases, with 19 bases spanning the gap. CDR1 and CDR2 (germline): MNHEY, SMNVEV (reference sequence). The CDR3 consists of 16 residues. DNA of the CDR3: TGTGCCAGCAGTTTAGCGGCTGAGGCAGGGAGCGCTGAAGCTTTCTTT. Protein: CASSLAAEAGSAEAFF.

This sequence joins TRBV30 and TRBJ1-2; 8 nucleotides agree with TRBD1. This CDR3 spans 14 amino acids. Trimming cost V 3 bases and J 4 bases; bases outside gene matches: 7. In germline, CDR1 is GTSNPN, CDR2 SVGIG (reference sequence). CDR3 sequence reads: CAWRAPGQAYGYTF. CDR3 in DNA: TGTGCCTGGAGAGCCCCGGGACAGGCCTATGGCTACACCTTC. The full variable domain, in which reference TRBV30 and TRBJ1-2 provide the parts outside the CDR3, is SQTIHQWPATLVQPVGSPLSLECTVEGTSNPNLYWYRQAAGRGLQLLFYSVGIGQISSEVPQNLSASRPQDRQFILSSKKLLLSDSGFYLCAWRAPGQAYGYTFGSGTRLTVV.

The chain combines TRBV11-2 with TRBJ2-3; TRBD2 matches at 8 bases. Germline values: CDR1 SGHAT, CDR2 FQNNGV. V shed 5 bases, J shed 5 bases, and the junction held 9 bases outside the gene matches. The CDR3 runs 15 residues. CDR3 nucleotides: TGTGCCAGCAGCCCTATAGCGGGGAGGGGAGATACGCAGTATTTT. Protein sequence: CASSPIAGRGDTQYF.

This clonotype was observed at least ten times. This chain uses TRBV27 with TRBJ2-2, with 10 bases identical to TRBD2. Trimming at V came to 5 bases and at J to 6 bases, leaving 6 bases not matched to a gene. This CDR3 spans 15 amino acids. Germline V lookup: CDR1 MNHEY, CDR2 SMNVEV (reference sequence). Here the CDR3 DNA reads TGTGCCAGCAGTCCTCCCAGCGGGGGGGCCGGGGAGCTGTTTTTT. Translated, it gives CASSPPSGGAGELFF.

This clonotype occurred many times. V gene TRBV7-9 combines with J gene TRBJ2-1, with TRBD1 as a possible D gene (5 bases). V lost 4 bases and J 6 bases, leaving 16 bases between the germline ends. Germline V lookup: CDR1 SEHNR, CDR2 FQNEAQ (reference sequence). The CDR3 runs to 15 residues. The CDR3 region has the DNA TGTGCCAGCAGCTCTCAGTCAGTCAGGGCCAATGAGCAGTTCTTC. Amino acid sequence: CASSSQSVRANEQFF.

This clonotype was seen a few times. The genes are TRBV10-3 and TRBJ1-1, with a tentative D call TRBD1 (6 bases). The V gene lost 7 bases and the J gene lost 1 base, with 10 bases spanning the gap. Per the germline V gene, CDR1 is ENHRY and CDR2 is SYGVKD. The CDR3 is 13 residues long. The CDR3 sequence is CAIKGVANTEAFF. The CDR3 nucleotides are TGTGCCATCAAGGGGGTTGCGAACACTGAAGCTTTCTTT.

This clonotype was observed many times. The genes are TRBV5-1 and TRBJ2-2, with a weak D call TRBD1 (5 bases). CDR1 SGHRS and CDR2 YFSETQ come from the germline V gene. V dropped 6 bases and J dropped 4 bases, with 13 bases sitting between them. The CDR3 contains 14 residues. Here the CDR3 reads CASNSQGGTGELFF. DNA of the CDR3: TGCGCCAGCAATTCCCAGGGCGGCACCGGGGAGCTGTTTTTT.

The sample holds a few counts of this clonotype. This sequence joins TRBV19 and TRBJ2-1; D is perhaps TRBD1 or TRBD2 (5 bases each). V was clipped by 3 bases and J by 0 bases, with 9 bases between them. This CDR3 comprises 15 residues. Germline CDR1 LNHDA, CDR2 SQIVND (reference sequence). Written as DNA, the CDR3 is TGTGCCAGTAGTATTGGGGCGGGCTCCTACAATGAGCAGTTCTTC. Translated: CASSIGAGSYNEQFF.

This clonotype was counted many times. The gene calls are TRBV18 and TRBJ1-3, with 9 bases that match TRBD1. J was trimmed by 6 bases and V by 0 bases; bases with no gene match: 6. This CDR3 spans 16 amino acids. Germline assignment: CDR1 KGHSH and CDR2 LQKENI. The CDR3 nucleotides are TGTGCCAGCTCACCACCCCCGGGACAGGGAATAAACACCATATATTTT. It codes for CASSPPPGQGINTIYF. Supplemented by reference TRBV18 and TRBJ1-3, the full variable domain reads NAGVMQNPRHLVRRRGQEARLRCSPMKGHSHVYWYRQLPEEGLKFMVYLQKENIIDESGMPKERFSAEFPKEGPSILRIQQVVRGDSAAYFCASSPPPGQGINTIYFGEGSWLTVV.

This clonotype has at least ten counts. V is TRBV27 and J is TRBJ2-3, with D possibly TRBD1 on 5 matching bases. CDR1 and CDR2 from the germline V gene are MNHEY and SMNVEV (reference sequence). The CDR3 totals 15 residues. V was trimmed by 2 bases and J by 6 bases, leaving 15 bases between them. CDR3 residues: CASSLARTRSDTQYF. The CDR3 DNA follows: TGTGCCAGCAGTTTAGCCAGGACACGGTCGGATACGCAGTATTTT.

There are many counts of this clonotype. This chain connects TRBV15 to TRBJ1-6, with D perhaps TRBD1 (5 bases). CDR1 is LNHNV, CDR2 YYDKDF, per germline (reference sequence). The CDR3 is 15 residues long. The ends were cut back, 0 bases at V and 7 bases at J, with 10 bases in the middle. CDR3 sequence reads: CATSREEGLNSPLHF. CDR3 nucleotides: TGTGCCACCAGCAGAGAAGAGGGACTGAATTCACCCCTCCACTTT.

This clonotype was found many times. This chain joins TRBV2 and TRBJ1-1; perhaps TRBD1 as D (5 bases). The germline CDR1 and CDR2 sequences are SNHLY and FYNNEI. Trimming removed 10 bases at V and 4 bases at J, with 22 bases between. CDR3 length: 15 amino acids. CDR3 nucleotide sequence: TGTGCCACCAAGCCCAGCGCCCCAGGGCCCACTGAAGCTTTCTTT. Translation gives CATKPSAPGPTEAFF. The whole variable domain, filled in from reference TRBV2 and TRBJ1-1, reads EPEVTQTPSHQVTQMGQEVILRCVPISNHLYFYWYRQILGQKVEFLVSFYNNEISEKSEIFDDQFSVERPDGSNFTLKIRSTKLEDSAMYFCATKPSAPGPTEAFFGQGTRLTVV.

Many counts were recorded for this clonotype. The V call is TRBV11-2, the J call TRBJ1-5; the match to TRBD1 covers 9 bases. The V gene end was trimmed by 5 bases and the J gene end by 1 base; junction bases not matched to a gene: 6. CDR1 SGHAT and CDR2 FQNNGV come from the germline V gene. The CDR3 is 16 residues long. In nucleotides, the CDR3 is TGTGCCAGCAGCCCCGGGACAGGGTTCAGCAATCAGCCCCAGCATTTT. The encoded protein is CASSPGTGFSNQPQHF.

There are many counts of this clonotype. V and J are TRBV2 and TRBJ1-1; 8 bases are shared with TRBD1. V trimming: 6 bases; J trimming: 4 bases; junction bases outside the gene matches: 7. Germline values: CDR1 SNHLY, CDR2 FYNNEI. The CDR3 extends over 14 amino acids. CDR3: CASRGTGGSTEAFF. The CDR3 DNA is TGTGCCAGCAGAGGAACAGGGGGTAGCACTGAAGCTTTCTTT.

This clonotype was observed many times. V gene TRBV19 combines with J gene TRBJ2-1; TRBD1 matches at 8 bases. Germline V CDR1 and CDR2: LNHDA, SQIVND (reference sequence). This CDR3 region has 15 residues. The junction had 8 bases not matched to a gene; V was cut back by 3 bases and J by 7 bases. The CDR3 loop reads CASSIPQGASNEQFF. In DNA, the CDR3 is TGTGCCAGTAGTATTCCTCAGGGGGCAAGTAATGAGCAGTTCTTC. Full variable domain (remainder filled in from reference TRBV19 and TRBJ2-1): DGGITQSPKYLFRKEGQNVTLSCEQNLNHDAMYWYRQDPGQGLRLIYYSQIVNDFQKGDIAEGYSVSREKKESFPLTVTSAQKNPTAFYLCASSIPQGASNEQFFGPGTRLTVL.

This clonotype was detected only once. The rearrangement uses TRBV11-3 and TRBJ1-3, with 7 bases aligning to TRBD1. V shed 2 bases and J 1 base; nucleotides not matched to a gene: 2. Germline lookup yields CDR1 SGHNT and CDR2 YENEEA. There are 15 residues in the CDR3. DNA of the CDR3: TGTGCCAGCAGCTTAATACAGGGGTCTGGAAACACCATATATTTT. This translates into CASSLIQGSGNTIYF.

This clonotype was detected many times. The CDR3 spells CASSLLSGLMGNEQFF. CDR3 in DNA: TGTGCCAGCAGCCTTCTGAGCGGCCTTATGGGGAATGAGCAGTTCTTC. The rearrangement uses TRBV7-2 and TRBJ2-1; D is possibly TRBD2 (5 bases). Trimming removed 5 bases at V and 7 bases at J, with 21 bases between. The CDR3 totals 16 residues. From germline, CDR1 is SGHTA and CDR2 FQGNSA.